This is a list of T cell receptor beta chains from one sample in a study of T-cell reconstitution after alpha-beta-depleted transplantation in children. Using its own MiXCR run on the PCR reads, TCRdb lists one record per CDR3 protein. The data show over 550,000 distinct CDR3 sequences, over 9.5% seen once. The specimen was PBMCs from the stem cell graft donor, collected from the stem cell graft. These receptors all come from a human donor who donated a stem cell graft to a child with acute myeloid leukemia. The CDR3 runs from the conserved cysteine through the conserved F or W. A D gene is named only where the DNA matches it firmly. Clone size is shown for a subset of rows, as once, few, many or a class of expanded clone.

>TRBV20-1|many|NA|14|TRBJ2-7
CSARDSGGIYEQYF
TGCAGTGCTAGAGATAGCGGAGGAATCTACGAGCAGTACTTC
>TRBV29-1|few|TRBD2|18|TRBJ2-2
CSVGGSGSGVSNTGELFF
TGCAGCGTTGGGGGGAGCGGGAGTGGGGTATCGAACACCGGGGAGCTGTTTTTT
>TRBV5-1|NA|NA|13|TRBJ2-5
CASSLLIGETQYF
TGCGCCAGCAGCTTGTTGATTGGTGAGACCCAGTACTTC
>TRBV3-1|NA|TRBD2|17|TRBJ2-7
CACTPRLAGGDSYEQYF
TGTGCCTGCACCCCCCGACTAGCGGGAGGTGACTCCTACGAGCAGTACTTC
>TRBV7-2|NA|TRBD2|15|TRBJ2-5
CASSLVAGNLETQYF
TGTGCCAGCAGCTTAGTAGCGGGAAACCTAGAGACCCAGTACTTC
>TRBV12-3/TRBV12-4|many|NA|14|TRBJ2-7
CASGRDPSSYEQYF
TGTGCCAGCGGCCGGGACCCTAGCTCCTACGAGCAGTACTTC
>TRBV5-6|many|TRBD1|13|TRBJ2-7
CASSRQGIYEQYF
TGTGCCAGCAGCCGACAGGGGATCTACGAGCAGTACTTC
>TRBV3-1|many|TRBD2|19|TRBJ2-2
CASSHTGTSGSLDTGELFF
TGTGCCAGCAGCCATACCGGGACTAGCGGGAGTTTGGACACCGGGGAGCTGTTTTTT
>TRBV20-1|NA|NA|13|TRBJ2-3
CSASQIVGPWQYF
TGCAGTGCTAGCCAGATAGTGGGACCGTGGCAGTATTTT
>TRBV29-1|few|NA|12|TRBJ2-7
CSVGTSHYEQYF
TGCAGCGTTGGGACAAGTCATTACGAGCAGTACTTC
>TRBV27|NA|TRBD1|15|TRBJ1-2
CASSLRGQELGGYTF
TGTGCCAGCAGTTTAAGGGGACAGGAGCTGGGTGGCTACACCTTC
>TRBV11-2|NA|TRBD2|17|TRBJ2-2
CASSLEASGSDTGELFF
TGTGCCAGCAGCTTAGAGGCTAGCGGGAGTGACACCGGGGAGCTGTTTTTT
>TRBV20-1|many|NA|12|TRBJ2-7
CSAPRGPYEQYF
TGCAGTGCTCCCCGGGGCCCCTACGAGCAGTACTTC
>TRBV9|many|NA|15|TRBJ2-3
CASSVGPSKDDTQYF
TGTGCCAGCAGCGTAGGGCCTAGCAAAGACGATACGCAGTATTTT
>TRBV30|once|NA|11|TRBJ2-7
CAWSGPNEQYF
TGTGCCTGGAGTGGGCCCAACGAGCAGTACTTC
>TRBV29-1|NA|TRBD2|15|TRBJ2-1
CSGNEREALYNEQFF
TGCAGCGGAAATGAGCGGGAGGCTCTCTACAATGAGCAGTTCTTC
>TRBV7-2|NA|NA|13|TRBJ2-3
CASRSLGTDTQYF
TGTGCCAGCAGGTCCCTCGGCACAGATACGCAGTATTTT
>TRBV5-6|NA|TRBD2|15|TRBJ2-1
CASSSPREFYNEQFF
TGTGCCAGCAGCTCCCCGCGGGAGTTTTACAATGAGCAGTTCTTC
>TRBV12-3/TRBV12-4|NA|NA|14|TRBJ1-4
CASRLRGVDEKLFF
TGTGCCAGCAGACTGCGGGGGGTCGATGAAAAACTGTTTTTT
>TRBV20-1|few|TRBD1|14|TRBJ1-1
CSARRTGVNTEAFF
TGCAGTGCTAGAAGGACAGGAGTGAACACTGAAGCTTTCTTT
>TRBV7-8|NA|TRBD2|15|TRBJ2-1
CASSLGTSGAREQFF
TGTGCCAGCAGCTTGGGGACTAGCGGGGCCAGGGAGCAGTTCTTC
>TRBV29-1|few|TRBD2|14|TRBJ2-1
CSVTGGPSYNEQFF
TGCAGCGTTACGGGAGGCCCTTCCTACAATGAGCAGTTCTTC